The 14 T cell receptor beta chains in this list originate from one sample, sequenced in a study of cytomegalovirus exposure and HLA in healthy donors. Primers included in the PCR were 60 Vbeta and 13 Jbeta primers. This table comes from immunoSEQ multiplex PCR, and its TCRdb copy is limited to in-frame clones, with some not included. The table lists about 160,000 clones, less than 90% of them singletons, with around 1% in the top ten. Sequencing was done on a sample of PBMCs. Receptors originate from a man aged 25-45 years in good health and CMV-seronegative.

This clone came up a few times. DNA for the CDR3: TGTGCCAGCTCACAACAGGCGAACACTGAAGCTTTCTTT. Translation: CASSQQANTEAFF. The chain carries TRBV18 and TRBJ1-1, with D possibly matching TRBD1 (5 bases). The V end lost 4 bases, the J end lost 1 base, and 7 bases lay between the germline ends. Germline assignment: CDR1 KGHSH and CDR2 LQKENI. CDR3 size: 13 residues.

This chain links TRBV7-9 with TRBJ2-7, with 10 nucleotides matching TRBD1. Germline trimming cut 3 bases from V and 3 bases from J; bases unmatched to any gene: 5. Per germline, CDR1 SEHNR and CDR2 FQNEAQ (reference sequence). There are 15 residues in the CDR3. The CDR3 nucleotides are TGTGCCAGCAGCTTTCAAGGACAGGGGGACTACGAGCAGTACTTC. Encoded protein: CASSFQGQGDYEQYF.

This chain uses TRBV7-3 with TRBJ2-1, with a weak D call TRBD2 (6 bases). The germline V gene has CDR1 SGHTA and CDR2 FQGTGA. Trimming removed 5 bases from V and 2 bases from J, with 13 bases in between. This CDR3 is built from 15 residues. CDR3 amino acids: CASSPTRGAYNEQFF. In DNA, the CDR3 is TGTGCCAGCAGCCCGACTAGGGGAGCCTACAATGAGCAGTTCTTC.

The chain uses TRBV5-4 and TRBJ2-5, with D possibly matching TRBD1 (5 bases). Germline assignment: CDR1 SGHNT and CDR2 YYREEE (reference sequence). CDR3 length: 15 residues. The V gene lost 0 bases and the J gene lost 2 bases, with 11 bases spanning the gap. The CDR3 sequence is CASSLGGILQETQYF. CDR3 nucleotides: TGTGCCAGCAGCTTGGGGGGCATTCTGCAAGAGACCCAGTACTTC. Full variable domain (remainder filled in from reference TRBV5-4 and TRBJ2-5): ETGVTQSPTHLIKTRGQQVTLRCSSQSGHNTVSWYQQALGQGPQFIFQYYREEENGRGNFPPRFSGLQFPNYSSELNVNALELDDSALYLCASSLGGILQETQYFGPGTRLLVL.

The rearrangement links TRBV19 to TRBJ1-6; D is unresolved. The germline V and J ends were trimmed by 4 bases and 0 bases, with 13 bases remaining between them. From germline, CDR1 is LNHDA and CDR2 SQIVND (reference sequence). The CDR3 spans 17 residues. This CDR3 reads CASSNPRLSSYNSPLHF. The DNA for the CDR3 is TGTGCCAGTAGTAACCCCAGGTTGAGCTCCTATAATTCACCCCTCCACTTT.

The chain has TRBV27 and TRBJ2-2; perhaps TRBD2 as D (7 bases). Germline CDR1 and CDR2: MNHEY and SMNVEV (reference sequence). Trimming pared 11 bases from V and 5 bases from J, leaving 12 bases between. CDR3 length equals 12 residues. The DNA for the CDR3 is TGTGCCGGGGGGGCCACAACCGGGGAGCTGTTTTTT. It encodes CAGGATTGELFF.

This clone was observed once. V gene TRBV7-9 combines with J gene TRBJ1-2; D is possibly TRBD1 (5 bases). Trimming stripped 3 bases from V and 1 base from J, with 12 bases between. The germline gives CDR1 SEHNR, CDR2 FQNEAQ (reference sequence). The CDR3 loop spans 15 amino acids. The CDR3 sequence is CASSFLGDYNYGYTF. The CDR3 DNA is TGTGCCAGCAGCTTCTTAGGGGATTATAACTATGGCTACACCTTC.

Of note for this clone: Within the sample, other DNA sequences also encode this same CDR3. The V call is TRBV6-5, the J call TRBJ1-1; D may be TRBD1 (6 bases). This CDR3 has 14 amino acids. Germline V lookup: CDR1 MNHEY, CDR2 SVGAGI. V was pared by 0 bases and J by 1 base, with 6 bases between. CDR3 loop: CASSYSTGNTEAFF. The CDR3 DNA reads as TGTGCCAGCAGTTACTCGACAGGGAACACTGAAGCTTTCTTT.

J is TRBJ2-4 and V is TRBV5-1, with D possibly being TRBD1 (6 bases). Trimming took 4 bases from V and 0 from J, leaving 8 bases between them. This CDR3 has 14 residues. Germline-derived CDR1 and CDR2 are SGHRS and YFSETQ. The CDR3 region is CASSDRLAKNIQYF. Here the CDR3 DNA reads TGCGCCAGCAGCGACAGGTTAGCCAAAAACATTCAGTACTTC.

The rearrangement uses TRBV27 and TRBJ1-5; D is unresolved. From germline, CDR1 is MNHEY and CDR2 SMNVEV (reference sequence). The CDR3 consists of 13 residues. V was clipped by 6 bases and J by 1 base, with 7 bases between them. The CDR3 coding sequence is TGTGCCAGCAGGAGGGAGAGCAATCAGCCCCAGCATTTT. Translation gives CASRRESNQPQHF.

The chain joins TRBV2 to TRBJ2-2, with 10 bases aligning to TRBD1. CDR3 length: 16 amino acids. J was trimmed by 6 bases and V by 6 bases; bases with no gene match: 10. Germline V lookup: CDR1 SNHLY, CDR2 FYNNEI. CDR3 nucleotide sequence: TGTGCCAGCAGCCGGCTGCGGGACAGGGGCCCCGGGGAGCTGTTTTTT. Translation: CASSRLRDRGPGELFF.

The chain employs TRBV5-1 and TRBJ2-1; tentative D call: TRBD2 (6 bases). The length of the CDR3 is 13 residues. Germline lookup yields CDR1 SGHRS and CDR2 YFSETQ. Trimming took off 0 bases at V and 8 bases at J, with 9 bases between the two ends. The CDR3 DNA follows: TGCGCCAGCAGCTTGGCCCGACTAGATGAGCAGTTCTTC. The encoded protein is CASSLARLDEQFF.

This sequence joins TRBV7-9 and TRBJ2-5, with 14 bases matching TRBD2. Germline CDR1 reads SEHNR; CDR2 reads FQNEAQ (reference sequence). The CDR3 has 18 residues. The J segment lost 5 bases and the V segment lost 2 bases, leaving 10 bases of the junction unmatched. The CDR3 reads CASSLLGTSGRFGETQYF. CDR3 nucleotide sequence: TGTGCCAGCAGCTTACTCGGGACTAGCGGGAGATTTGGGGAGACCCAGTACTTC.

The chain recombines TRBV7-6 with TRBJ2-1; 7 nucleotides match TRBD2. CDR1 and CDR2 from the germline V gene are SGHVS and FNYEAQ. The ends lost 3 bases at V and 4 bases at J; junction bases unmatched: 9. This CDR3 contains 16 residues. CDR3 protein: CASSFLSSGGYNEQFF. The CDR3 DNA follows: TGTGCCAGCAGCTTCCTATCTAGCGGAGGATACAATGAGCAGTTCTTC.